A single sample gave rise to the 3 T cell receptor beta chains below, sequenced in a study of T-cell memory formation after mild COVID-19. TCRdb fed the 5' RACE reads into MiXCR, producing one record per CDR3 protein. The sample has 450,000 to 650,000 distinct CDR3 sequences; roughly 18% are singletons. Source material: PBMCs or a T cell subset sorted from them (not recorded which). These receptors came from an adult woman who had mild COVID-19 (a few samples of this study predate the infection). Cell type and time point are not known.

J is TRBJ2-3 and V is TRBV7-9; TRBD2 matches 9 bases. Germline lookup yields CDR1 SEHNR and CDR2 FQNEAQ (reference sequence). V was clipped by 5 bases and J by 3 bases; unmatched bases: 12. The CDR3 has 17 amino acids. The CDR3 sequence is CASSHSLQAGGTDTQYF. The CDR3 DNA reads TGTGCCAGCAGCCATAGTCTACAGGCGGGGGGGACAGATACGCAGTATTTT.

The chain employs TRBV6-2 or TRBV6-3 and TRBJ2-7; 8 nucleotides line up with TRBD1. In germline, CDR1 is MNHEY, CDR2 SVGEGT. V was pared by 5 bases and J by 0 bases, with 9 bases of the junction left unmatched. The CDR3 is made up of 16 amino acids. The CDR3 region is CASSLRDRIYSYEQYF. CDR3 bases: TGTGCCAGCAGTCTCCGGGACAGGATATACTCCTACGAGCAGTACTTC.

The rearrangement uses TRBV6-5 and TRBJ2-2; D perhaps matches TRBD2 (7 bases). The ends were cut back, 4 bases at V and 3 bases at J, with 15 bases in the middle. The CDR3 is 16 amino acids. The germline V gene has CDR1 MNHEY and CDR2 SVGAGI. CDR3 in amino acids: CASSSSGGLDTGELFF. The CDR3 region has the DNA TGTGCCAGCAGTTCCTCGGGGGGCCTCGACACCGGGGAGCTGTTTTTT.